These 2 T cell receptor beta chains were all obtained from the same sample, sequenced in a study of T cells after posttransplantation cyclophosphamide. The data were produced by immunoSEQ multiplex PCR, yet TCRdb's version contains in-frame clones alone and is incomplete. This sample carries more than 40,000 clones, none of them present only once. The sample taken for sequencing was PBMCs. These receptors originate from a middle-aged man in good health, CMV-negative, and a related stem cell transplant donor.

This clone was seen ten or more times. The chain has TRBV7-2 and TRBJ1-1; 7 positions match TRBD1. Germline assignment: CDR1 SGHTA and CDR2 FQGNSA. CDR3 length equals 13 residues. The junction had 4 bases not matched to a gene; V was cut back by 8 bases and J by 1 base. The chain's CDR3 is CASAGQRNTEAFF. CDR3 in DNA: TGTGCCAGCGCGGGACAGAGGAACACTGAAGCTTTCTTT.

This clone was counted at least ten times. The genes are TRBV5-1 and TRBJ2-2; 8 bases map to TRBD1. The CDR3 has 16 residues. V shed 4 bases and J 4 bases; nucleotides not matched to a gene: 9. The germline V gene encodes CDR1 SGHRS and CDR2 YFSETQ. Here the CDR3 reads CASSINPGGSTGELFF. The CDR3 DNA reads TGCGCCAGCAGCATAAACCCAGGGGGCAGCACCGGGGAGCTGTTTTTT. Variable domain in full (rest from reference TRBV5-1 and TRBJ2-2): KAGVTQTPRYLIKTRGQQVTLSCSPISGHRSVSWYQQTPGQGLQFLFEYFSETQRNKGNFPGRFSGRQFSNSRSEMNVSTLELGDSALYLCASSINPGGSTGELFFGEGSRLTVL.